Below are 9 T cell receptor beta chains sequenced from a single sample in a study of T cell repertoires in cytomegalovirus infection. TCRdb redid the calling of the reads with MiXCR, one entry per CDR3 protein. The sample includes more than 650,000 distinct CDR3 sequences, approximately 40% seen only once; the top ten take roughly 2.8%. The material sequenced was PBMCs. The source is a human donor in good health (CMV status not recorded). Some clones in this sample may be carry-over from other donors' samples.

The chain employs TRBV20-1 and TRBJ1-2; a possible D gene is TRBD1 (5 bases). This CDR3 spans 13 amino acids. V dropped 3 bases and J dropped 0 bases, with 8 bases sitting between them. Per germline, CDR1 DFQATT and CDR2 SNEGSKA (reference sequence). The CDR3 protein is CSASYRSNYGYTF. In DNA, the CDR3 is TGCAGTGCTAGTTACAGGTCTAACTATGGCTACACCTTC.

The rearrangement links TRBV29-1 to TRBJ1-2, with 10 bases lining up with TRBD1. This CDR3 is 13 amino acids long. Germline V gives CDR1 SQVTM, CDR2 ANQGSEA. Trimming at V came to 5 bases and at J to 4 bases, leaving 4 bases not matched to a gene. The CDR3 loop reads CSVRDRGGYGYTF. The CDR3, as DNA: TGCAGCGTTCGGGACAGGGGTGGCTATGGCTACACCTTC. Full variable domain (missing parts from reference TRBV29-1 and TRBJ1-2): SAVISQKPSRDICQRGTSLTIQCQVDSQVTMMFWYRQQPGQSLTLIATANQGSEATYESGFVIDKFPISRPNLTFSTLTVSNMSPEDSSIYLCSVRDRGGYGYTFGSGTRLTVV.

Only a few counts were recorded for this clonotype. J is TRBJ2-1 and V is TRBV4-1; maybe TRBD1 (5 bases). CDR1 is MGHRA and CDR2 is YSYEKL in the germline V gene. V lost 3 bases and J lost 0, with 15 bases in between. The CDR3 covers 17 residues. The CDR3 bases are TGCGCCAGCAGCCACGCTAGTGTTGACAGCTCCTACAATGAGCAGTTCTTC. Its translation: CASSHASVDSSYNEQFF.

J is TRBJ2-7 and V is TRBV27; no definite D call. Per the germline V gene, CDR1 is MNHEY and CDR2 is SMNVEV (reference sequence). Trimming cost V 5 bases and J 7 bases, with 24 bases left between them. This CDR3 is 16 amino acids long. The DNA of the CDR3 is TGTGCCAGCAGTCCGAGTGATTTGGGTCTGATTAGAGAGCAGTACTTC. This gives the protein CASSPSDLGLIREQYF.

This chain uses TRBV12-3 or TRBV12-4 with TRBJ2-7; 11 nucleotides match TRBD2. The CDR3 has 16 residues. V shed 6 bases, J shed 7 bases, and the junction held 14 bases outside the gene matches. This chain's CDR3 is CASRPATSGSRVEQYF. CDR3 DNA sequence: TGTGCCAGCAGACCCGCTACTAGCGGGAGCCGAGTGGAGCAGTACTTC.

This clonotype showed up many times. The rearrangement uses TRBV7-2 and TRBJ2-3; D call uncertain. The germline V gene encodes CDR1 SGHTA and CDR2 FQGNSA. This CDR3 spans 13 amino acids. Trimming removed 0 bases from V and 5 bases from J, with 6 bases in between. CDR3 DNA: TGTGCCAGCAGCTTAGCCCCGGGAGATACGCAGTATTTT. Protein sequence: CASSLAPGDTQYF.

This clonotype was seen more than once but under ten times. V usage is TRBV28 and J usage is TRBJ1-1; possibly TRBD1 for D (5 bases). Between the trimmed V and J ends, which lost 7 bases and 2 bases, there was a span of 11 bases. The germline CDR1 and CDR2 sequences are MDHEN and SYDVKM. The CDR3 sequence is 13 residues long. The CDR3, as DNA: TGTGCCAGCAATCGACAGATCAACACTGAAGCTTTCTTT. Translating it yields CASNRQINTEAFF.

The V gene is TRBV12-3 or TRBV12-4, the J gene TRBJ2-1; D perhaps matches TRBD1 (6 bases). The CDR3 covers 16 residues. Trimming shortened V by 5 bases and J by 4 bases, and 18 bases separated the two germline ends. The CDR3: CASSRDRFFIYNEQFF. DNA for the CDR3: TGTGCCAGCAGTCGAGACAGGTTTTTTATATACAATGAGCAGTTCTTC.

This clonotype was observed a handful of times. The chain has TRBV7-9 and TRBJ1-1; possible D gene TRBD1, 6 bases. Trimming shortened V by 5 bases and J by 4 bases, and 17 bases separated the two germline ends. CDR1 and CDR2 (germline): SEHNR, FQNEAQ (reference sequence). The CDR3 is made up of 15 amino acids. CDR3 in DNA: TGTGCCAGCAGCCCGGGAGGGGGAGGTGGCACTGAAGCTTTCTTT. Protein: CASSPGGGGGTEAFF.